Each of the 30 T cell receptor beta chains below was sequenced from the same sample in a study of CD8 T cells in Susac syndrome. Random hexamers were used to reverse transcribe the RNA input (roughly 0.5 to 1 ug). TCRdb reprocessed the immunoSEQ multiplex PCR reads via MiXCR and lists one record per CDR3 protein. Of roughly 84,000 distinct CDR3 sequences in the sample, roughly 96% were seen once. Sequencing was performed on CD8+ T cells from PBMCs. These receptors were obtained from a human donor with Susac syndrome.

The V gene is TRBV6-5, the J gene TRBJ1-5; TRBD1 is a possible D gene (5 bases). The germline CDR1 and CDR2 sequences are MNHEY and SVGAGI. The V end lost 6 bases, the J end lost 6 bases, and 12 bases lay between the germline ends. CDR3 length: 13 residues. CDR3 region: CASRPGRGQPQHF. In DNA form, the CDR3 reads TGTGCCAGCAGGCCGGGAAGGGGTCAGCCCCAGCATTTT.

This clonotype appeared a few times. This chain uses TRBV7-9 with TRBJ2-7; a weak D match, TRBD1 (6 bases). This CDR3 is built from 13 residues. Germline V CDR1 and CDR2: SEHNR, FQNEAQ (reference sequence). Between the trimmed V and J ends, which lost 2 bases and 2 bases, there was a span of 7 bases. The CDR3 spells CASSLRGTYEQYF. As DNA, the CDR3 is TGTGCCAGCAGCTTAAGGGGGACCTACGAGCAGTACTTC.

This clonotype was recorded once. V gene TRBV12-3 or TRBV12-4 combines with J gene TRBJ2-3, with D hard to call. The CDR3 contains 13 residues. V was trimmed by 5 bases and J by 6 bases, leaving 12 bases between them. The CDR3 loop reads CASSPSFSDTQYF. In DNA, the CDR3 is TGTGCCAGCAGTCCCTCGTTTTCGGATACGCAGTATTTT.

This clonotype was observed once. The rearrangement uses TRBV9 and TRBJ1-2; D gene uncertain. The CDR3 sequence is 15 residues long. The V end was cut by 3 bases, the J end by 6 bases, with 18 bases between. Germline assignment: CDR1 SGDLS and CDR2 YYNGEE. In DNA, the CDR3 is TGTGCCAGCAGCGGTCTTAAGGAGCGAAGTGATGGCTACACCTTC. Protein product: CASSGLKERSDGYTF.

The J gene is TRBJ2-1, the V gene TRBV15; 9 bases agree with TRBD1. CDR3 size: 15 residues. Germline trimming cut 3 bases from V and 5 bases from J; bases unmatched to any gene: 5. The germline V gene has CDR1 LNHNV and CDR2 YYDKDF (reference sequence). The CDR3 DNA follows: TGTGCCACCAGCAGCGAGGGACAGGGTAACAATGAGCAGTTCTTC. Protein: CATSSEGQGNNEQFF.

DNA of the CDR3: TGTGCCAGCAGCGTAGAGGGTGCTACGACAGATACGCAGTATTTT. This translates into CASSVEGATTDTQYF. The rearrangement uses TRBV9 and TRBJ2-3, with D unresolved. Germline V gene sequence: CDR1 SGDLS, CDR2 YYNGEE. Trimming took off 0 bases at V and 3 bases at J, with 11 bases between the two ends. This CDR3 is 15 amino acids long.

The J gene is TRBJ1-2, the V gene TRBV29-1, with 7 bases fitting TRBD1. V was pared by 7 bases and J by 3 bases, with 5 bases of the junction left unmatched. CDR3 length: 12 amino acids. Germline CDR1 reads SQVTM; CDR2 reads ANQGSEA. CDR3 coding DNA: TGCAGCGCTGACAGGGTTGACTATGGCTACACCTTC. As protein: CSADRVDYGYTF. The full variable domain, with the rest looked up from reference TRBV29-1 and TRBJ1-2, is SAVISQKPSRDICQRGTSLTIQCQVDSQVTMMFWYRQQPGQSLTLIATANQGSEATYESGFVIDKFPISRPNLTFSTLTVSNMSPEDSSIYLCSADRVDYGYTFGSGTRLTVV.

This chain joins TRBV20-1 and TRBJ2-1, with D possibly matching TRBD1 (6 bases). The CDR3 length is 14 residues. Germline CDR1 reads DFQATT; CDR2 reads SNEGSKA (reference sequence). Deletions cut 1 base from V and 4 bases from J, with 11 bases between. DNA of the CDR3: TGCAGTGCTAGAGGGTGGACAGAGTACAATGAGCAGTTCTTC. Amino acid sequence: CSARGWTEYNEQFF.

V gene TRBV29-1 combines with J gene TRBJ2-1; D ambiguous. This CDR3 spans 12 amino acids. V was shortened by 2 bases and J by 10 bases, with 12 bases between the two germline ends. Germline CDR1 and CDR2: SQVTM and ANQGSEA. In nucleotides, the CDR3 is TGCAGCGTTGAAAACAGAGCCTTGGAGCAGTTCTTC. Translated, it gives CSVENRALEQFF.

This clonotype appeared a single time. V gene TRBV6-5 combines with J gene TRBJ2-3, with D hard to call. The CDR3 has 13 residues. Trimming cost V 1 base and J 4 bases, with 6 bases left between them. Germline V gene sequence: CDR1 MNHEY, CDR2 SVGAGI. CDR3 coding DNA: TGTGCCAGCAGTTACTTCGGCTCAGATACGCAGTATTTT. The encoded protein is CASSYFGSDTQYF.

CDR3 sequence reads: CASSQDVASTRDTQYF. In DNA, the CDR3 is TGTGCCAGCAGCCAAGATGTTGCTAGCACCAGGGATACGCAGTATTTT. The chain is built from TRBV4-2 and TRBJ2-3, with D possibly TRBD2 on 5 matching bases. Germline CDR1 is LGHNA and CDR2 is YNFKEQ. The CDR3 runs 16 residues. V lost 0 bases, J lost 6 bases, and 16 bases lay in between.

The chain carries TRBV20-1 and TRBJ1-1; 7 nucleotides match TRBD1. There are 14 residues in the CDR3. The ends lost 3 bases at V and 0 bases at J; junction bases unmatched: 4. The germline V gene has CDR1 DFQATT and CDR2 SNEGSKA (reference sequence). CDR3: CSASQGGMNTEAFF. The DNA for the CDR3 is TGCAGTGCTAGCCAGGGGGGCATGAACACTGAAGCTTTCTTT.

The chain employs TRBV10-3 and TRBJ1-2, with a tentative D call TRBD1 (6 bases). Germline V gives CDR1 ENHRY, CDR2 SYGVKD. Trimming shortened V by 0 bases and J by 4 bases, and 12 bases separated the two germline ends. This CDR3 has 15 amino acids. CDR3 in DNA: TGTGCCATCAGTGAGTCTGGCCAGGGGTTCTATGGCTACACCTTC. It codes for CAISESGQGFYGYTF.

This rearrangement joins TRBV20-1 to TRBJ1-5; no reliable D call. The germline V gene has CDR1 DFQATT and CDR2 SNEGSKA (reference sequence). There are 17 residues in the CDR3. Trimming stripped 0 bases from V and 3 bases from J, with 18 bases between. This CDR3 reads CSARDTATDRYNQPQHF. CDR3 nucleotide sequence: TGCAGTGCTAGAGATACCGCGACGGACCGATACAATCAGCCCCAGCATTTT.

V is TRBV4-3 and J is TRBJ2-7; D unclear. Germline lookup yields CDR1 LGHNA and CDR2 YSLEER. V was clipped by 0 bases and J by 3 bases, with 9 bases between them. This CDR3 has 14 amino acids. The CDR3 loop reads CASSQDSASYEQYF. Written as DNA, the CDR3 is TGCGCCAGCAGCCAAGATTCGGCTAGCTACGAGCAGTACTTC.

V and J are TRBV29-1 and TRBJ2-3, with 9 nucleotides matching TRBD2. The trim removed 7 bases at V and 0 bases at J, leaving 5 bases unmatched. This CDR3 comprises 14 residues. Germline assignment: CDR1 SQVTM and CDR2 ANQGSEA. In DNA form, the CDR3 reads TGCAGCGACGTAGCGGGAGCCAGCACAGATACGCAGTATTTT. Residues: CSDVAGASTDTQYF.

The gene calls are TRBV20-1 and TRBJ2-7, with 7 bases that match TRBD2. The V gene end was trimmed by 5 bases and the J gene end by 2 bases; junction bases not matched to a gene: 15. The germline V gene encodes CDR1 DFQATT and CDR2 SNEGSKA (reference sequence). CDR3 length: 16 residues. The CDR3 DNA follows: TGCAGTGCTTACGTGGCGGGGGAGACGGGCGCCTACGAGCAGTACGTC. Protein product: CSAYVAGETGAYEQYV.

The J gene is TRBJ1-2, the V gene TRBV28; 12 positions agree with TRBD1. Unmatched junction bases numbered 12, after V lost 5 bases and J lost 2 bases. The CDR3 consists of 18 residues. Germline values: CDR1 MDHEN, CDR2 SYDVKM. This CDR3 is CASSPRAGTGGVNYGYTF. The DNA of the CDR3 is TGTGCCAGCAGTCCCCGGGCCGGGACAGGGGGCGTCAACTATGGCTACACCTTC.

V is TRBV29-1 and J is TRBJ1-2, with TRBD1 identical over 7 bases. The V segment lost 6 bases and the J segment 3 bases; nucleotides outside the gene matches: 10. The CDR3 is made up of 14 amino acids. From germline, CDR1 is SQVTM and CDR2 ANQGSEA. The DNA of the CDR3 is TGCAGCGTAACCGACAGGGCCCTCGACTATGGCTACACCTTC. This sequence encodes CSVTDRALDYGYTF.

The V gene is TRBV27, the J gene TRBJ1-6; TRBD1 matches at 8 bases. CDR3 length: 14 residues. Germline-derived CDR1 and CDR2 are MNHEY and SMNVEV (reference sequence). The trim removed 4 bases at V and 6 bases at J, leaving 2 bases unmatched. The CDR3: CASSSGQVNSPLHF. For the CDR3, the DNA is TGTGCCAGCAGTTCGGGACAGGTTAATTCACCCCTCCACTTT.

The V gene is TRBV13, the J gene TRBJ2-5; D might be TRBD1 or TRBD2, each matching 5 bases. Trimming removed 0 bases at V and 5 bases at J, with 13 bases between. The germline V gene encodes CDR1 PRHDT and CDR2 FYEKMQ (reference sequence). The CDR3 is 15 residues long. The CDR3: CASSLGTGTSETQYF. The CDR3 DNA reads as TGTGCCAGCAGCTTAGGAACCGGGACGTCTGAGACCCAGTACTTC.

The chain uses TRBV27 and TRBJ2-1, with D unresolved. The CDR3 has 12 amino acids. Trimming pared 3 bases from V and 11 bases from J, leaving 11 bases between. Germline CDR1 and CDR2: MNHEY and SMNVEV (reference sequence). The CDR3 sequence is CASSFVFGKQFF. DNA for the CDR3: TGTGCCAGCAGTTTTGTATTCGGCAAGCAGTTCTTC.

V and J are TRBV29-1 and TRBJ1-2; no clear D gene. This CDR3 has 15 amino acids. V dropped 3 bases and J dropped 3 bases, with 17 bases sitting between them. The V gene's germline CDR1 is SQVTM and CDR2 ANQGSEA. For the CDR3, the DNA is TGCAGCGTTGATGACGGCACTAAGGCCTACTATGGCTACACCTTC. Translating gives CSVDDGTKAYYGYTF.

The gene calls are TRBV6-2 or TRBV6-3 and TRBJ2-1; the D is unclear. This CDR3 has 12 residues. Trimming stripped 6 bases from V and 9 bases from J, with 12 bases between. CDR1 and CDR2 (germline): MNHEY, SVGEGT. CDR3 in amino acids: CASSQSTFEQFF. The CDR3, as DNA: TGTGCCAGCAGCCAAAGTACGTTTGAGCAGTTCTTC.

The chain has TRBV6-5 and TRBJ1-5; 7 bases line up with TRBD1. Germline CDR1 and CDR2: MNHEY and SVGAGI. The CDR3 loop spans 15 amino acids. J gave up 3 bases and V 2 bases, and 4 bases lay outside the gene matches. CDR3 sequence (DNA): TGTGCCAGCAGTTACGGGAGGGGGCTCAATCAGCCCCAGCATTTT. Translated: CASSYGRGLNQPQHF.

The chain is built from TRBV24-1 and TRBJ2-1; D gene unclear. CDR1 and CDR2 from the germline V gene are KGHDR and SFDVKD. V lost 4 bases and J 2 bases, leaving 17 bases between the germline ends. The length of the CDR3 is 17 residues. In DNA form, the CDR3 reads TGTGCCACCAGTGACCAACGCCACAGTATTCCCTACAATGAGCAGTTCTTC. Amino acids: CATSDQRHSIPYNEQFF.

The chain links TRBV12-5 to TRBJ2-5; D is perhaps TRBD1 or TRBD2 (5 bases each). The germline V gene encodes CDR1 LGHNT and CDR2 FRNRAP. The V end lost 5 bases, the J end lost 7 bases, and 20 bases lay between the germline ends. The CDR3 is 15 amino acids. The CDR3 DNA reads TGTGCTAGTGGTCTCCGGGACGGGGAAACGACGACCCAGTACTTC. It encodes CASGLRDGETTTQYF.

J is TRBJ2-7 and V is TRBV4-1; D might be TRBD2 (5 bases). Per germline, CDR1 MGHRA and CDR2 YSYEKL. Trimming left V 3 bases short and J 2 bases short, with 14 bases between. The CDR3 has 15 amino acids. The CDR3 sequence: CASSHASGGTYEQYV. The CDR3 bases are TGCGCCAGCAGCCACGCAAGCGGTGGAACCTACGAGCAGTACGTC.

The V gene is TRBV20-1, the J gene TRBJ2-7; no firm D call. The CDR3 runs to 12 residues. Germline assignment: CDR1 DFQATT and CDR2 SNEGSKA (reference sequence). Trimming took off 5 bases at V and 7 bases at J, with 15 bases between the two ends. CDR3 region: CSAPTSLGEQYF. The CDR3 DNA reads TGCAGTGCTCCCACTTCTCTTGGGGAGCAGTACTTC.

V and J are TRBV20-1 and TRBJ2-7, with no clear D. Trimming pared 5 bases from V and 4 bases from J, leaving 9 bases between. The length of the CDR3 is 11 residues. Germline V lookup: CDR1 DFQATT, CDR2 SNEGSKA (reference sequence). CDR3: CSAWTDYEQYV. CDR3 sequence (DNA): TGCAGTGCTTGGACGGATTACGAGCAGTACGTC.